This T cell receptor (beta chain) originates from a study of blood T cell repertoires in COVID-19. Trimming shortened V by 2 bases and J by 9 bases, and 23 bases separated the two germline ends. This CDR3 is built from 18 residues. From germline, CDR1 is MRHNA and CDR2 SNTAGT. Original methodology: Amplification with reference gene primers provided the estimates of nucleated cell counts. The repertoire was sequenced with immunoSEQ multiplex PCR; TCRdb's copy has only in-frame clones and lacks some. For V, J and clone size, that table is used; D and trimming come from the DNA. Counted here are around 150,000 clones, around 84% occurring once; the ten biggest clones make up less than 3.5%.

This chain joins TRBV6-4 and TRBJ1-6; D gene unclear. Material for sequencing was peripheral blood. The source is a human donor with acute or convalescent COVID-19. The donor label of this sample is uncertain. The CDR3 sequence is CASSDRSAGGSIGSPLHF. The CDR3 DNA reads as TGTGCCAGCAGTGACCGATCCGCCGGAGGCAGTATAGGTTCACCCCTCCACTTT.